Listed below are T cell receptor beta chains from one sample, sequenced in a study of metastatic and nonmetastatic thyroid tumors. TCRdb reanalyzed the PCR reads with MiXCR. Of roughly 35,000 clones detected, approximately 16% appear once; the ten largest clones hold around 3.3%. Material for sequencing was blood. These receptors were obtained from a female donor with papillary thyroid cancer or a benign thyroid nodule (not recorded which). Some clones in this sample may be carry-over from other donors' samples. Each CDR3 is given with its conserved first and last residue. The order of the fields is D gene, clone size, V gene, J gene, CDR3 protein, CDR3 DNA. A D gene is named only where the DNA matches it firmly. Clone size, where shown, is once, few, many, or a class for clones that have expanded.

-	-	TRBV28	TRBJ1-6	CASSTSGRVFGNSPLHF	TGTGCCAGCAGTACCTCCGGCAGGGTATTCGGTAATTCACCCCTCCACTTT
TRBD2	many	TRBV9	TRBJ2-1	CASSVFPGTSNEQFF	TGTGCCAGCAGCGTATTCCCCGGGACTAGCAATGAGCAGTTCTTC
-	many	TRBV7-7	TRBJ2-7	CASSPAMGAGYEQYF	TGTGCTAGCAGCCCCGCTATGGGCGCGGGCTACGAGCAGTACTTC
-	-	TRBV7-3	TRBJ2-7	CASSPRAAGDTYEQYF	TGTGCCAGCAGCCCAAGGGCGGCTGGCGATACCTACGAGCAGTACTTC
TRBD2	many	TRBV28	TRBJ2-1	CASSPRAGGEVEQFF	TGTGCCAGCAGCCCTCGGGCGGGAGGGGAAGTTGAGCAGTTCTTC
-	many	TRBV28	TRBJ2-7	CASSYGPSGDEQYF	TGTGCCAGCAGTTATGGACCGTCGGGGGACGAGCAGTACTTC
TRBD2	many	TRBV5-1	TRBJ2-5	CASSRTSGRGETQYF	TGCGCCAGCAGCCGGACTAGCGGTAGGGGGGAGACCCAGTACTTC
-	few	TRBV6-1	TRBJ2-3	CASRVGSPGTDTQYF	TGTGCCAGCAGAGTGGGTAGTCCGGGCACAGATACGCAGTATTTT
-	once	TRBV2	TRBJ1-5	CASTPDRYSNQPQHF	TGTGCCAGCACACCAGACAGGTATAGCAATCAGCCCCAGCATTTT
TRBD1	many	TRBV20-1	TRBJ1-5	CSASRQGGQPQHF	TGCAGTGCTTCCCGACAGGGCGGTCAGCCCCAGCATTTT
TRBD1	-	TRBV11-3	TRBJ1-1	CASSSRQGPMNTEAFF	TGTGCCAGCAGCAGCAGACAGGGGCCAATGAACACTGAAGCTTTCTTT
TRBD2	many	TRBV25-1	TRBJ2-2	CASTPHPLAGGTGELFF	TGTGCCAGCACCCCTCACCCACTAGCGGGAGGCACCGGGGAGCTGTTTTTT
TRBD1	many	TRBV7-8	TRBJ2-7	CASSVTGPYEQYF	TGTGCCAGCAGCGTGACAGGGCCCTACGAGCAGTACTTC
-	medium-sized	TRBV20-1	TRBJ1-5	CSATDRMGGQPQHF	TGCAGTGCCACAGACAGGATGGGGGGGCAGCCCCAGCATTTT
-	many	TRBV30	TRBJ1-4	CAWSGQIGGGKLFF	TGTGCCTGGAGCGGTCAAATTGGCGGGGGAAAACTGTTTTTT
-	many	TRBV14	TRBJ2-1	CASSRHIGTVQFF	TGTGCCAGCAGCCGGCATATCGGGACTGTGCAGTTCTTC
-	many	TRBV20-1	TRBJ2-6	CSARGPPGANVLTF	TGCAGTGCTCGGGGCCCCCCGGGGGCCAACGTCCTGACTTTC
-	many	TRBV15	TRBJ2-7	CATSRDETSFYYEQYF	TGTGCCACCAGCAGAGATGAGACTAGTTTTTACTACGAGCAGTACTTC
TRBD1	many	TRBV3-1	TRBJ2-2	CASSQVPGTAGELFF	TGTGCCAGCAGCCAAGTTCCCGGGACAGCCGGGGAGCTGTTTTTT
TRBD2	many	TRBV28	TRBJ2-2	CASSSPGLAGNTGELFF	TGTGCCAGCAGTTCCCCTGGACTAGCGGGAAACACCGGGGAGCTGTTTTTT
-	-	TRBV6-2/TRBV6-3	TRBJ2-1	CSSSSLLAYEQFF	TGTTCCAGCAGTTCCCTTCTCGCCTATGAGCAGTTCTTC
-	-	TRBV6-1	TRBJ1-2	CASSEREGSYGYTF	TGTGCCAGCAGTGAACGAGAAGGGAGTTATGGCTACACCTTC
-	many	TRBV20-1	TRBJ2-3	CSASVLASVPDTQYF	TGCAGTGCTAGTGTGTTAGCGTCAGTCCCAGATACGCAGTATTTT
-	many	TRBV20-1	TRBJ1-5	CSARGGGEVQPQHF	TGCAGTGCTAGAGGGGGGGGCGAGGTTCAGCCCCAGCATTTT
-	many	TRBV11-2	TRBJ2-7	CASSLALKTYEQYF	TGTGCCAGCAGCCTAGCCCTAAAAACCTACGAGCAGTACTTC
TRBD1	-	TRBV11-1	TRBJ1-2	CASSEIDRVISYGYTF	TGTGCCAGCAGTGAAATAGACAGGGTTATTAGCTATGGCTACACCTTC
-	many	TRBV2	TRBJ2-7	CASSGPGVYEQYF	TGTGCCAGCAGTGGGCCGGGAGTCTACGAGCAGTACTTC
TRBD2	many	TRBV27	TRBJ2-3	CASSLSLLAGSTDTQYF	TGTGCCAGCAGTTTATCCCTACTAGCGGGAAGCACAGATACGCAGTATTTT
-	-	TRBV6-1	TRBJ1-1	CACSEGPSRNNEALF	TGTGCCTGCAGTGAAGGCCCGTCGCGGAACAATGAAGCTTTATTT
-	few	TRBV6-1	TRBJ2-7	CASGPGTGYEQYF	TGTGCCAGCGGGCCGGGTACAGGCTACGAGCAGTACTTC
-	medium-sized	TRBV28	TRBJ2-7	CASSDRGSRSYEQYF	TGTGCCAGCAGCGATCGGGGCTCCCGCTCCTACGAGCAGTACTTC
-	few	TRBV6-5	TRBJ2-7	CASRAVYPYEQYF	TGTGCCAGCAGGGCGGTTTACCCCTACGAGCAGTACTTC
-	-	TRBV7-2	TRBJ1-5	CASGVWVPQHF	TGCGCCAGCGGAGTTTGGGTGCCCCAGCATTTT
TRBD2	few	TRBV11-2	TRBJ2-1	CASSLDRLAGVDNEQFF	TGTGCCAGCAGCTTAGATAGGCTAGCGGGAGTTGATAATGAGCAGTTCTTC
-	many	TRBV20-1	TRBJ1-1	CSARVAGSNTEAFF	TGCAGTGCTAGAGTGGCAGGGTCGAACACTGAAGCTTTCTTT
-	many	TRBV12-3/TRBV12-4	TRBJ2-1	CASRLDVGNYNEQFF	TGTGCCAGCAGACTGGACGTAGGGAATTACAATGAGCAGTTCTTC
TRBD1	many	TRBV5-4	TRBJ2-2	CASSLGQGRPGELFF	TGTGCCAGCAGCTTGGGACAGGGGCGCCCCGGGGAGCTGTTTTTT
TRBD1	-	TRBV18	TRBJ2-5	CASSPQTGGRDQETQYF	TGTGCCAGCTCACCTCAGACAGGGGGCCGTGACCAAGAGACCCAGTACTTC
TRBD2	many	TRBV7-9	TRBJ2-5	CASSLGLEETQYF	TGTGCCAGCAGCTTGGGACTAGAGGAGACCCAGTACTTC